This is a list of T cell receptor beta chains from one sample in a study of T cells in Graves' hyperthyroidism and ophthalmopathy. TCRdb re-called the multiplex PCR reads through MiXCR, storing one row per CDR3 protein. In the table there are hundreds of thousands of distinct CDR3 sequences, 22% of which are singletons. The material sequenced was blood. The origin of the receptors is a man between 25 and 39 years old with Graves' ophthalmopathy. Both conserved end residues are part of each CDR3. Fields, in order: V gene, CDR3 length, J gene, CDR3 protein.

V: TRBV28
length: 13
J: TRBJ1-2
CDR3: CAVLLSQGNGYTF

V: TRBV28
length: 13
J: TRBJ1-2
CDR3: CASSFNRGHGYTF

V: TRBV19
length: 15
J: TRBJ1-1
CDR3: CASSKPLRSHTEAFF

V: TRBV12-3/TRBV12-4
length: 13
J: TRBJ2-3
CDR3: CASRGGSTDTQYF

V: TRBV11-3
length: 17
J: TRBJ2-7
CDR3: CASSFPTGTTKSSEQYF

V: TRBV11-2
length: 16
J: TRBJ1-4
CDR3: CASSQGSGPEWEKLFF

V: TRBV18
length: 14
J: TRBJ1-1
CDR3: CASSRRSGNTEAFF

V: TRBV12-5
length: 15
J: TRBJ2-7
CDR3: CASGPLTSGPYEQYF

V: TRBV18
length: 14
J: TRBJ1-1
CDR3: CASSGGDRGREAFF

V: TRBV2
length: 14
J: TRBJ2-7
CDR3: CASSVRQNPYEQYF

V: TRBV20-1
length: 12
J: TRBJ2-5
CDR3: CSARIDGATQYF

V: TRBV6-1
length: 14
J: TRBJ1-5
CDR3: CASSWDRGFQPQHF

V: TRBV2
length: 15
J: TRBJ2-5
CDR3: CASRSQRLARETQYF

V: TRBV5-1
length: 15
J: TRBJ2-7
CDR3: CASSAGLAIDYEQYF

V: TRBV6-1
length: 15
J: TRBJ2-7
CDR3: CASSEAHGYAYEQYF

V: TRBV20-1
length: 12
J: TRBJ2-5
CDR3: CSAPGAGETQYF

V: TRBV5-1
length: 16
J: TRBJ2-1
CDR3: CASSLMLAATYNEQFF

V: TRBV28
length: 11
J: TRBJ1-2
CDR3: CASSLVGSYTF

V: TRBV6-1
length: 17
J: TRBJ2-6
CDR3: CASSPIPPLSGANVLTF

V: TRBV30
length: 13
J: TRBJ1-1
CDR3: CAWSGTRNTEAFF

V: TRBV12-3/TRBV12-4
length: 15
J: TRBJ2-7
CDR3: CASSTVAGGIYEQYF

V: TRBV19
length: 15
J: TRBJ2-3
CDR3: CASSSRSGYSDTQYF

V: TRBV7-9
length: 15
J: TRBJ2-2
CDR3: CASSLVASNTGELFF

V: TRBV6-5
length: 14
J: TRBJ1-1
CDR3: CASSYLGQNTEAFF

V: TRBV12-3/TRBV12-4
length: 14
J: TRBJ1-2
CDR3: CASSTHQGNYGYTF

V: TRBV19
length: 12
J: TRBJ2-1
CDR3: CASTRGRTEQFF

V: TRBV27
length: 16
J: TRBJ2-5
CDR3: CASSSRLAGVQETQYF

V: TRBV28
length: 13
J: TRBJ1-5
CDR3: CASIDRDNQPQHF

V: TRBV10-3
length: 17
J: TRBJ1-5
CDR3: CAISDSRAGTASQPQHF

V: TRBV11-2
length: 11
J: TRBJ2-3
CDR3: CASSLHNTQYF

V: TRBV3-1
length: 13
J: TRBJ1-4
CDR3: CASTATTNEKLFF

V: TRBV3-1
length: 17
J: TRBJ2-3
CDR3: CASSQDGTGGLTDTQYF

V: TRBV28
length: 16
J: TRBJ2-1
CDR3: CASSLLGVGSYNEQFF

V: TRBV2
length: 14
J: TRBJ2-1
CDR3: CASRRQASYNEQFF

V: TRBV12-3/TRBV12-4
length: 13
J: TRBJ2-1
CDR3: CASSLSYYNEQFF

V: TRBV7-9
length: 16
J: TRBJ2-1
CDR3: CASSFSRGRANNEQFF

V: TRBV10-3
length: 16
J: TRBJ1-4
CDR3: CAIRDPGATTNEKLFF

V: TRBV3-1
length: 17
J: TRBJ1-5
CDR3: CASSQGYGTGGQQPQHF

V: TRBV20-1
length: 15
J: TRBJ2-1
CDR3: CSARHTSGALNEQFF

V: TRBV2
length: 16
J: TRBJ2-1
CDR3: CASAGVPEASYNEQFF

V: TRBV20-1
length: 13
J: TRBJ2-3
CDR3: CSALAGGIDTQYF

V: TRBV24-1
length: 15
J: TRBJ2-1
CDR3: CATSDNPGGGGEQFF

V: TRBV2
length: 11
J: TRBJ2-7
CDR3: CASMVDYEQYF

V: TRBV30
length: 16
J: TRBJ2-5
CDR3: CASSPLGSGLEETQYF

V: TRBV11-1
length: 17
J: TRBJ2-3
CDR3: CASSLGGTGMRTDTQYF

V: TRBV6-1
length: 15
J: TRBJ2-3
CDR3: CASSPGLARLDTQYF